This TCR beta chain appears in the sequencing data of a study of identical twins. Study results and caveats: Possibly, invariant MAIT and iNKT cells partly confounded zero-insertion analyses. It was out-of-frame TCR alpha sharing in monozygotic twins that models underestimated.

CDR3 length: 17 amino acids. With 10 bases clipped from V and 0 bases from J, the junction kept 12 bases outside the gene matches. Per the germline V gene, CDR1 is MDHEN and CDR2 is SYDVKM. TCRdb re-called the 5' RACE reads through MiXCR, storing one row per CDR3 protein. The sample records 200,000 to 250,000 distinct CDR3 sequences, 5.5% to 7.5% being singletons. This clonotype was detected many times. Its antigen is as yet unknown. This same sample was also part of a study on T cells expressing NK-cell markers. According to that study: Five or six donors showed dominant NKG2C+ clonotypes comprising roughly 1.0-7.0% of their CD8+ T cells.

This clonotype originated in a woman in her late teens or twenties in good health. The rearrangement joins TRBV28 to TRBJ2-6, with 7 nucleotides matching TRBD1. Specimen: CD8+ T cells sorted from blood. The DNA of the CDR3 is TGTGCCACCTCGCTCCGGGACAGAAGCTCTGGGGCCAACGTCCTGACTTTC. This codes for CATSLRDRSSGANVLTF.